One sample yielded the 27 T cell receptor beta chains listed below, sequenced in a study of blood T cell repertoires in COVID-19. Clones were read by immunoSEQ multiplex PCR, and TCRdb kept only the in-frame ones, dropping some. The data show about 350,000 clones, 70% to 90% seen once. The sample comprised PBMCs or T cells enriched from blood (not recorded which). Receptors were obtained from a woman in her 30s who had recovered from COVID-19.

The V call is TRBV5-1, the J call TRBJ2-1; 16 bases line up with TRBD2. The CDR3 is made up of 16 amino acids. Germline CDR1 is SGHRS and CDR2 is YFSETQ. V trimming: 4 bases; J trimming: 9 bases; junction bases outside the gene matches: 7. The CDR3 reads CASSPGLAGGGGEQFF. The CDR3 DNA follows: TGCGCCAGCAGCCCGGGACTAGCGGGGGGGGGCGGTGAGCAGTTCTTC.

V usage is TRBV7-2 and J usage is TRBJ1-5; the match to TRBD1 covers 9 bases. V lost 0 bases, J lost 2 bases, and 5 bases stayed unmatched. The CDR3 has 17 amino acids. The germline gives CDR1 SGHTA, CDR2 FQGNSA. CDR3 sequence: CASSLAPWTGGNQPQHF. As DNA, the CDR3 is TGTGCCAGCAGCTTAGCGCCCTGGACAGGGGGCAATCAGCCCCAGCATTTT.

This sequence joins TRBV7-2 and TRBJ1-5; D unresolved. Germline CDR1 is SGHTA and CDR2 is FQGNSA. V was clipped by 2 bases and J by 5 bases, with 10 bases between them. The CDR3 covers 14 residues. The CDR3: CASSLLGRDQPQHF. The CDR3 DNA reads TGTGCCAGCAGCTTATTGGGGAGGGATCAGCCCCAGCATTTT.

There are a few counts of this clone. The gene calls are TRBV4-1 and TRBJ2-3, with D maybe TRBD2 (6 bases). This CDR3 spans 12 amino acids. The germline V gene has CDR1 MGHRA and CDR2 YSYEKL. V lost 1 base and J 9 bases, leaving 8 bases between the germline ends. CDR3 sequence reads: CASSQVAGTQYF. CDR3 nucleotides: TGCGCCAGCAGCCAAGTTGCGGGGACGCAGTATTTT.

This chain links TRBV9 with TRBJ2-1; perhaps TRBD2 as D (6 bases). Per the germline V gene, CDR1 is SGDLS and CDR2 is YYNGEE. Trimming removed 0 bases from V and 2 bases from J, with 12 bases in between. This CDR3 comprises 16 residues. The CDR3 sequence is CASSVAGGRTYNEQFF. For the CDR3, the DNA is TGTGCCAGCAGCGTAGCTGGGGGGAGGACCTACAATGAGCAGTTCTTC. Full variable domain (rest looked up from reference TRBV9 and TRBJ2-1): DSGVTQTPKHLITATGQRVTLRCSPRSGDLSVYWYQQSLDQGLQFLIQYYNGEERAKGNILERFSAQQFPDLHSELNLSSLELGDSALYFCASSVAGGRTYNEQFFGPGTRLTVL.

The V gene is TRBV2, the J gene TRBJ2-5; D perhaps matches TRBD2 (7 bases). CDR1 is SNHLY and CDR2 is FYNNEI in the germline V gene. V was clipped by 5 bases and J by 2 bases, with 21 bases between them. The CDR3 is made up of 17 amino acids. CDR3 residues: CASSSPIGGGRQETQYF. CDR3 bases: TGTGCCAGCAGTTCGCCAATAGGGGGGGGACGACAAGAGACCCAGTACTTC.

The CDR3 DNA reads TGTGCCAGTAGTGGAAACAGGGCGGGTCAGCCCCAGCATTTT. Translation: CASSGNRAGQPQHF. The chain links TRBV19 to TRBJ1-5; D is possibly TRBD1 (6 bases). Germline V gives CDR1 LNHDA, CDR2 SQIVND (reference sequence). The CDR3 has 14 amino acids. Trimming took off 5 bases at V and 6 bases at J, with 14 bases between the two ends. Complete variable domain (other parts from reference TRBV19 and TRBJ1-5): DGGITQSPKYLFRKEGQNVTLSCEQNLNHDAMYWYRQDPGQGLRLIYYSQIVNDFQKGDIAEGYSVSREKKESFPLTVTSAQKNPTAFYLCASSGNRAGQPQHFGDGTRLSIL.

This chain joins TRBV3-1 (or the pseudogene TRBV3-2) and TRBJ2-2, with no clear D. This CDR3 is 14 amino acids long. Germline CDR1 and CDR2: LGHDT and YNNKEL (reference sequence). V was clipped by 3 bases and J by 6 bases, with 11 bases between them. CDR3 sequence: CASSQLGLAGELFF. As DNA, the CDR3 is TGTGCCAGCAGCCAGCTGGGCTTAGCCGGGGAGCTGTTTTTT.

The rearrangement links TRBV19 to TRBJ1-1, with 9 bases fitting TRBD1. V lost 3 bases and J lost 0; bases outside the gene matches: 5. CDR3 size: 16 residues. The germline V gene has CDR1 LNHDA and CDR2 SQIVND (reference sequence). The DNA of the CDR3 is TGTGCCAGTAGTATCGGACAGGGGTTAATGAACACTGAAGCTTTCTTT. Translation gives CASSIGQGLMNTEAFF.

The rearrangement joins TRBV5-1 to TRBJ2-1; 10 nucleotides agree with TRBD2. The CDR3 runs 15 residues. Germline CDR1 reads SGHRS; CDR2 reads YFSETQ. The V segment lost 2 bases and the J segment 8 bases; nucleotides outside the gene matches: 7. The CDR3 DNA reads as TGCGCCAGCAGCTTAATTAGCGGGGGGTTCGATGAGCAGTTCTTC. This translates into CASSLISGGFDEQFF.

V is TRBV30 and J is TRBJ1-6, with D possibly being TRBD1 (5 bases). V lost 5 bases, J lost 5 bases, and 13 bases lay in between. Looked up from germline, CDR1 is GTSNPN and CDR2 is SVGIG (reference sequence). The CDR3 has 14 residues. The CDR3 loop is CAWGVDSNNSPLHF. The CDR3, as DNA: TGTGCCTGGGGGGTTGACAGCAATAATTCACCCCTCCACTTT.

The chain is built from TRBV7-2 and TRBJ1-1; 8 bases are shared with TRBD1. V gave up 6 bases and J gave up 5 bases; unmatched junction bases: 14. This CDR3 comprises 16 residues. Germline V gene data show CDR1 as SGHTA and CDR2 as FQGNSA. The CDR3 here is CASRAGGAGSKTEAFF. The CDR3 region has the DNA TGTGCCAGCAGGGCAGGGGGCGCGGGTTCTAAGACTGAAGCTTTCTTT.

Comments on this clone: This same CDR3 is encoded by further DNA sequences in the sample. This chain joins TRBV20-1 and TRBJ1-1, with a tentative D call TRBD1 (6 bases). Germline CDR1 reads DFQATT; CDR2 reads SNEGSKA (reference sequence). The CDR3 is made up of 11 amino acids. V shed 7 bases and J shed 1 base, with 7 bases lying between them. CDR3 nucleotide sequence: TGCAGTGGCAGGGGGAACACTGAAGCTTTCTTT. It is translated as CSGRGNTEAFF.

CDR3: CASSPSGGAGVETQYF. The DNA of the CDR3 is TGTGCCAGCAGCCCTAGCGGGGGGGCCGGGGTAGAGACCCAGTACTTC. The chain links TRBV5-4 to TRBJ2-5; 12 nucleotides align to TRBD2. CDR3 length equals 16 residues. J was trimmed by 4 bases and V by 4 bases; bases with no gene match: 8. Germline V gene data show CDR1 as SGHNT and CDR2 as YYREEE (reference sequence). Drawing the rest from reference TRBV5-4 and TRBJ2-5, the complete variable domain is ETGVTQSPTHLIKTRGQQVTLRCSSQSGHNTVSWYQQALGQGPQFIFQYYREEENGRGNFPPRFSGLQFPNYSSELNVNALELDDSALYLCASSPSGGAGVETQYFGPGTRLLVL.

The V gene is TRBV7-9, the J gene TRBJ1-1, with D perhaps matching TRBD1 (6 bases). This CDR3 region has 13 residues. The V gene lost 3 bases and the J gene lost 6 bases, with 11 bases spanning the gap. Germline V gene data show CDR1 as SEHNR and CDR2 as FQNEAQ (reference sequence). The chain's CDR3 is CASSLTGGSEAFF. In DNA, the CDR3 is TGTGCCAGCAGCTTGACGGGGGGCTCTGAAGCTTTCTTT.

The V call is TRBV7-6, the J call TRBJ2-7, with D possibly TRBD1 on 6 matching bases. The CDR3 contains 13 residues. Germline V gene sequence: CDR1 SGHVS, CDR2 FNYEAQ. V was cut by 5 bases and J by 7 bases, with 15 bases left in between. The CDR3 DNA is TGTGCCAGCAGCCACACAGGGTCAGGGGAGCAGTACTTC. Amino acids: CASSHTGSGEQYF.

This sequence joins TRBV7-2 and TRBJ1-5; tentatively, D is TRBD1 (5 bases). Per the germline V gene, CDR1 is SGHTA and CDR2 is FQGNSA. Trimming shortened V by 3 bases and J by 3 bases, and 12 bases separated the two germline ends. CDR3 length equals 15 residues. The CDR3 DNA sequence: TGTGCCAGCAGCTTGGATGGGGCACCCAATCAGCCCCAGCATTTT. Translating gives CASSLDGAPNQPQHF.

This chain joins TRBV11-2 and TRBJ2-7; perhaps TRBD1 as D (6 bases). With 3 bases removed from V and 3 bases from J, the gap between germline ends came to 15 bases. CDR1 and CDR2 (germline): SGHAT, FQNNGV. The CDR3 extends over 15 amino acids. CDR3 sequence (DNA): TGTGCCAGCAGCTTGGAAGTGGGCAGGGGCTACGAGCAGTACTTC. Protein: CASSLEVGRGYEQYF. The full variable domain, in which reference TRBV11-2 and TRBJ2-7 provide the parts outside the CDR3, is EAGVAQSPRYKIIEKRQSVAFWCNPISGHATLYWYQQILGQGPKLLIQFQNNGVVDDSQLPKDRFSAERLKGVDSTLKIQPAKLEDSAVYLCASSLEVGRGYEQYFGPGTRLTVT.

V is TRBV28 and J is TRBJ2-3, with TRBD2 matching over 12 bases. The germline CDR1 and CDR2 sequences are MDHEN and SYDVKM. J was trimmed by 0 bases and V by 6 bases; bases with no gene match: 13. The CDR3 has 19 amino acids. CDR3 in amino acids: CASSELAGGPRLSTDTQYF. The CDR3 DNA is TGTGCCAGCAGCGAACTAGCGGGGGGCCCGAGACTTAGCACAGATACGCAGTATTTT.

The chain has TRBV3-1 (or the pseudogene TRBV3-2) and TRBJ2-2, with 10 bases fitting TRBD2. The CDR3 sequence is 18 residues long. V lost 1 base to trimming and J lost 1 base; unmatched junction nucleotides: 6. Germline assignment: CDR1 LGHDT and CDR2 YNNKEL (reference sequence). Written as DNA, the CDR3 is TGTGCCAGCAGCCAAGGGCTAGCGGGGGCCTTGAACACCGGGGAGCTGTTTTTT. It encodes CASSQGLAGALNTGELFF.

The chain links TRBV5-1 to TRBJ2-7; D gene ambiguous. V was trimmed by 5 bases and J by 6 bases, leaving 12 bases between them. Germline-derived CDR1 and CDR2 are SGHRS and YFSETQ. There are 12 residues in the CDR3. The CDR3 is CASSWAGSEQYF. The CDR3 region has the DNA TGCGCCAGCAGTTGGGCAGGCTCCGAGCAGTACTTC.

The gene calls are TRBV7-9 and TRBJ2-4; D unresolved. Deletions cut 5 bases from V and 1 base from J, with 18 bases between. The germline V gene encodes CDR1 SEHNR and CDR2 FQNEAQ (reference sequence). The length of the CDR3 is 17 residues. CDR3 DNA: TGTGCCAGCAGCCCGATAAGAACCCAAGAGGCCAAAAACATTCAGTACTTC. Encoded protein: CASSPIRTQEAKNIQYF.

This clone was picked up one time. V usage is TRBV11-1 and J usage is TRBJ2-5; TRBD1 agrees at 7 bases. CDR3 length equals 14 residues. The germline gives CDR1 SGHAT, CDR2 FQDESV (reference sequence). The V and J ends lost 5 bases and 3 bases, in that order; junction bases with no gene match: 6. Written as DNA, the CDR3 is TGTGCCAGCAGCCCCACAGGGGTCGAAGAGACCCAGTACTTC. Translated: CASSPTGVEETQYF. The variable domain in full, with the rest retrieved from reference TRBV11-1 and TRBJ2-5, is EAEVAQSPRYKITEKSQAVAFWCDPISGHATLYWYRQILGQGPELLVQFQDESVVDDSQLPKDRFSAERLKGVDSTLKIQPAELGDSAMYLCASSPTGVEETQYFGPGTRLLVL.

The V gene is TRBV2, the J gene TRBJ2-1; 9 bases are shared with TRBD2. V lost 6 bases to trimming and J lost 5 bases; unmatched junction nucleotides: 5. Germline CDR1 and CDR2: SNHLY and FYNNEI. This CDR3 comprises 14 residues. The CDR3 here is CASRAGLANNEQFF. CDR3 bases: TGTGCCAGCAGGGCAGGACTAGCGAACAATGAGCAGTTCTTC.

The V call is TRBV7-9, the J call TRBJ1-1; TRBD1 agrees at 7 bases. Unmatched junction bases numbered 6, after V lost 5 bases and J lost 6 bases. This CDR3 is 13 amino acids long. The germline CDR1 and CDR2 sequences are SEHNR and FQNEAQ (reference sequence). The CDR3 region has the DNA TGTGCCAGCAGCCACGCGACAGGGTCTGAAGCTTTCTTT. Amino acids: CASSHATGSEAFF.

The chain employs TRBV9 and TRBJ1-3, with 8 bases fitting TRBD1. Germline-derived CDR1 and CDR2 are SGDLS and YYNGEE. The CDR3 has 21 residues. V dropped 3 bases and J dropped 0; count of bases not matched to a gene: 20. The CDR3 is CASSAYDLRDRFPNSGNTIYF. The CDR3 region has the DNA TGTGCCAGCAGCGCCTATGACCTTCGGGACAGGTTCCCTAACTCTGGAAACACCATATATTTT.

The rearrangement uses TRBV4-1 and TRBJ2-3, with 8 bases lining up with TRBD2. CDR1 and CDR2 from the germline V gene are MGHRA and YSYEKL. CDR3 size: 16 residues. J gave up 6 bases and V 0 bases, and 8 bases lay outside the gene matches. For the CDR3, the DNA is TGCGCCAGCAGCCAAGATCCCCCAGCGGGGGCCGATACGCAGTATTTT. Translation gives CASSQDPPAGADTQYF.